The T cell receptor (beta chain) described here comes from a study of Ad26.COV2.S vaccination and SARS-CoV-2 variants. Study overall: The trial was COV1001 and the donor's arm was Ad26.COV2.S.

Generated by immunoSEQ multiplex PCR, the TCRdb table keeps only in-frame clones and is missing some. The repertoire holds roughly 270,000 clones, with over 75% as singletons. Whole-study results and caveats: Using TCR breadth and depth analyses may have led to underestimated total T cell responses.

About this clone itself: What it binds is not known.

This CDR3 is built from 14 residues. V lost 1 base and J lost 10, with 15 bases in between. CDR1 and CDR2 (germline): SGHDT, YYEEEE. Treatment here: some 20 received Ad26.COV2.S at low or high dose, single or two shots; about 5 received placebo; per-sample allocation not given. Material that was analyzed had been drawn on day 63 after the first vaccine or placebo injection. Built on an Ad26 vector, the vaccine expressed Wuhan-strain SARS-CoV-2 spike. Sequences were derived from peripheral blood, sampled in a trial of Ad26.COV2.S vaccine versus placebo. This sequence originates from a person aged 18 to 59 who received the Ad26.COV2.S COVID-19 vaccine or a placebo. This chain connects TRBV5-6 to TRBJ2-1; perhaps TRBD2 as D (5 bases). The CDR3 coding sequence is TGTGCCAGCAGCTTGAGGGCTAGCTGGAACGAGCAGTTCTTC. Residues: CASSLRASWNEQFF.